The 20 T cell receptor beta chains listed next were all sequenced from one sample in a study of T cells in Graves' hyperthyroidism and ophthalmopathy. Authors of the study amplified TCR beta CDR3 regions from RNA transcripts. The HTBI set primed first-round TCR CDR3 RT-PCR. TCRdb re-derived calls from the multiplex PCR reads in MiXCR, one entry per CDR3 protein. This sample has about 290,000 distinct CDR3 sequences, with about an eighth found just once. Input material: blood. These receptors were taken from a woman aged 30 to 39 with Graves' hyperthyroidism that later progressed to Graves' ophthalmopathy.

This clonotype was counted only a few times. The chain uses TRBV5-6 and TRBJ2-3, with TRBD2 identical over 11 bases. Unmatched junction bases numbered 6, after V lost 4 bases and J lost 5 bases. The CDR3 is made up of 15 amino acids. Germline V gene lookup returns CDR1 SGHDT and CDR2 YYEEEE. The CDR3 is CASSTGLAAVDTQYF. The CDR3, as DNA: TGTGCCAGCAGCACGGGACTAGCGGCGGTAGATACGCAGTATTTT.

At least ten counts were recorded for this clonotype. The chain uses TRBV7-8 and TRBJ2-7; 9 bases are a match to TRBD1. The CDR3 runs to 15 residues. Germline V gene data show CDR1 as SGHVS and CDR2 as FQNEAQ. V was pared by 5 bases and J by 4 bases, with 9 bases of the junction left unmatched. The CDR3 loop reads CASSPTRTGVYEQYF. CDR3 DNA: TGTGCCAGCAGCCCCACAAGGACAGGGGTGTACGAGCAGTACTTC.

V gene TRBV7-9 combines with J gene TRBJ1-1; 9 positions match TRBD1. The CDR3 runs 16 residues. The V gene's germline CDR1 is SEHNR and CDR2 FQNEAQ (reference sequence). Losses at the gene ends were 3 bases for V and 0 bases for J; bases not matched to a gene: 5. CDR3: CASSLTGGRVNTEAFF. In DNA, the CDR3 is TGTGCCAGCAGCTTGACAGGGGGGAGGGTGAACACTGAAGCTTTCTTT.

This rearrangement joins TRBV18 to TRBJ1-5; 11 nucleotides align to TRBD1. This CDR3 has 16 residues. Germline-derived CDR1 and CDR2 are KGHSH and LQKENI. After removal of 3 bases from V and 4 bases from J, the junction contained 5 bases not matched to a gene. CDR3 loop: CASSPRTGGQNQPQHF. CDR3 in DNA: TGTGCCAGCTCACCTCGGACAGGGGGCCAGAATCAGCCCCAGCATTTT.

Note on this clonotype: A much larger clonotype is one base distant, so this may be a read error. The rearrangement links TRBV5-8 to TRBJ1-3; D unclear. V lost 4 bases, J lost 4 bases, and 12 bases lay in between. The CDR3 is 14 amino acids. Germline V lookup: CDR1 SGHTS, CDR2 YDEGEE. CDR3 coding DNA: TGTGCCAGCAGCATGGAGCAGGTGGGAAACACCATATATTTT. Amino acids: CASSMEQVGNTIYF.

This clonotype has ten or more counts. J is TRBJ2-1 and V is TRBV7-9; possible D gene TRBD2, 6 bases. The germline CDR1 and CDR2 sequences are SEHNR and FQNEAQ (reference sequence). The CDR3 runs to 18 residues. V was trimmed by 5 bases and J by 0 bases, leaving 20 bases between them. As DNA, the CDR3 is TGTGCCAGCAGCCCCCCTAGTTGGGCGGGAACCTCCTACAATGAGCAGTTCTTC. Protein product: CASSPPSWAGTSYNEQFF.

The chain has TRBV20-1 and TRBJ2-2; 7 bases align to TRBD2. The CDR3 totals 13 residues. The germline V gene encodes CDR1 DFQATT and CDR2 SNEGSKA (reference sequence). The CDR3 loop reads CRGGESGTGELFF. CDR3 nucleotides: TGCAGGGGGGGGGAGTCAGGCACCGGGGAGCTGTTTTTT.

V usage is TRBV9 and J usage is TRBJ1-6; the D gene is possibly TRBD1 (6 bases). The CDR3 has 14 residues. From germline, CDR1 is SGDLS and CDR2 YYNGEE. Trimming cost V 6 bases and J 9 bases, with 16 bases left between them. The chain's CDR3 is CASNEGHSGSPLHF. As DNA, the CDR3 is TGTGCCAGCAATGAGGGACACAGCGGTTCACCCCTCCACTTT.

This clonotype came up many times. The rearrangement links TRBV7-9 to TRBJ1-1, with D tentatively TRBD1 (5 bases). CDR1 SEHNR and CDR2 FQNEAQ come from the germline V gene (reference sequence). The CDR3 sequence is 16 residues long. V was clipped by 5 bases and J by 1 base, with 17 bases between them. The CDR3 coding sequence is TGTGCCAGCAGCCAAGGGGCCTTTTTGGGGAACACTGAAGCTTTCTTT. Protein sequence: CASSQGAFLGNTEAFF.

This clonotype was detected ten times or more. The rearrangement links TRBV20-1 to TRBJ2-7; tentatively, D is TRBD2 (5 bases). This CDR3 is built from 13 residues. The germline CDR1 and CDR2 sequences are DFQATT and SNEGSKA (reference sequence). The germline V and J ends were trimmed by 6 bases and 0 bases, with 12 bases remaining between them. CDR3 sequence: CSAPYEGSYEQYF. The CDR3 DNA reads as TGCAGTGCCCCATACGAGGGCTCCTACGAGCAGTACTTC.

This chain links TRBV30 with TRBJ2-1; 7 nucleotides match TRBD2. V lost 2 bases and J lost 9; bases outside the gene matches: 13. Germline V CDR1 and CDR2: GTSNPN, SVGIG (reference sequence). The CDR3 sequence is 15 residues long. The CDR3 nucleotides read TGTGCCTGGAGTTCTGGTCTAGCGGTTTTCAGTGAGCAGTTCTTC. Amino acid sequence: CAWSSGLAVFSEQFF.

In its sample, this clonotype was seen many times. V gene TRBV27 combines with J gene TRBJ2-6, with 7 positions matching TRBD1. The CDR3 contains 20 residues. V lost 4 bases to trimming and J lost 2 bases; unmatched junction nucleotides: 17. CDR1 is MNHEY, CDR2 SMNVEV, per germline (reference sequence). The CDR3 bases are TGTGCCAGCAGTTCCTTCTACAGGGGTATGGGCGTCCCTGGGGCCAACGTCCTGACTTTC. Protein product: CASSSFYRGMGVPGANVLTF.

This clonotype was counted ten times or more. The chain carries TRBV11-3 and TRBJ2-3; the D is unclear. Germline-derived CDR1 and CDR2 are SGHNT and YENEEA. This CDR3 contains 13 residues. Trimming shortened V by 4 bases and J by 2 bases, and 7 bases separated the two germline ends. In DNA form, the CDR3 reads TGTGCCAGCAGCTCCGAAGTCACAGATACGCAGTATTTT. Translation gives CASSSEVTDTQYF.

The V gene is TRBV6-2 or TRBV6-3, the J gene TRBJ2-1; D unresolved. CDR3 length: 13 amino acids. Trimming took 6 bases from V and 8 from J, leaving 14 bases between them. Looked up from germline, CDR1 is MNHEY and CDR2 is SVGEGT. CDR3 sequence (DNA): TGTGCCAGCAGCCCCTTTGAGGACCATGAGCAGTTCTTC. Translation: CASSPFEDHEQFF.

The CDR3 reads CSAIQSGEETQYF. The CDR3 region has the DNA TGCAGTGCTATCCAGAGTGGGGAAGAGACCCAGTACTTC. The rearrangement links TRBV20-1 to TRBJ2-5; D remains unclear. Per germline, CDR1 DFQATT and CDR2 SNEGSKA (reference sequence). This CDR3 has 13 amino acids. Trimming shortened V by 4 bases and J by 3 bases, and 12 bases separated the two germline ends.

This clonotype came up many times. The rearrangement uses TRBV27 and TRBJ2-4; D is possibly TRBD1 (6 bases). This CDR3 spans 16 amino acids. Per the germline V gene, CDR1 is MNHEY and CDR2 is SMNVEV (reference sequence). Trimming removed 6 bases from V and 0 bases from J, with 15 bases in between. The CDR3, as DNA: TGTGCCAGCAGAGGACAGTCGAATCGAGCCAAAAACATTCAGTACTTC. Its translation: CASRGQSNRAKNIQYF.

This clonotype was detected many times. The chain is built from TRBV7-2 and TRBJ2-7; 9 nucleotides match TRBD2. V gave up 5 bases and J gave up 5 bases; unmatched junction bases: 7. CDR3 length equals 14 residues. CDR1 SGHTA and CDR2 FQGNSA come from the germline V gene. The chain's CDR3 is CASSLSGSSNEQYF. The CDR3, as DNA: TGTGCCAGCAGCCTTAGCGGGAGTTCGAACGAGCAGTACTTC.

This clonotype was seen at least ten times. The rearrangement links TRBV30 to TRBJ1-5; tentative D call: TRBD1 (5 bases). The CDR3 covers 13 residues. Germline V gene lookup returns CDR1 GTSNPN and CDR2 SVGIG (reference sequence). Trimming cost V 5 bases and J 2 bases, with 10 bases left between them. The CDR3 protein is CAWGGAGNQPQHF. For the CDR3, the DNA is TGTGCCTGGGGTGGGGCAGGCAATCAGCCCCAGCATTTT.

In its sample, this clonotype was seen many times. This chain joins TRBV28 and TRBJ2-7; 9 bases align to TRBD1. V gave up 7 bases and J gave up 0 bases; unmatched junction bases: 7. The CDR3 consists of 15 residues. Germline V CDR1 and CDR2: MDHEN, SYDVKM. The CDR3 sequence: CASKRTGVGSYEQYF. CDR3 DNA: TGTGCCAGCAAGCGGACAGGGGTGGGCTCCTACGAGCAGTACTTC.

The chain is built from TRBV7-6 and TRBJ1-1; D is possibly TRBD1 (5 bases). Looked up from germline, CDR1 is SGHVS and CDR2 is FNYEAQ. This CDR3 spans 16 amino acids. Between the trimmed V and J ends, which lost 5 bases and 0 bases, there was a span of 16 bases. CDR3 loop: CASSPGAGIMNTEAFF. CDR3 nucleotide sequence: TGTGCCAGCAGCCCCGGGGCAGGCATAATGAACACTGAAGCTTTCTTT.